The 5 T cell receptor beta chains below all came from one sample that was sequenced in a study of blood T cell repertoires in COVID-19. Libraries were prepared by immunoSEQ multiplex PCR; TCRdb keeps only in-frame clonotypes and omits some of them. This sample yields around 310,000 clones, of which 85% to 90% are seen a single time; under 1.1% belongs to the top ten. Sequenced sample: peripheral blood. The receptors originated from a middle-aged woman with COVID-19, enrolled during active disease.

V usage is TRBV7-3 and J usage is TRBJ1-1, with a tentative D call TRBD1 (6 bases). CDR1 SGHTA and CDR2 FQGTGA come from the germline V gene. This CDR3 contains 14 residues. V was pared by 5 bases and J by 3 bases, with 13 bases between. The CDR3 DNA reads as TGTGCCAGCAGCGAACTTCCAGGGGACACTGAAGCTTTCTTT. It translates to CASSELPGDTEAFF.

This clone occurred once. This rearrangement joins TRBV9 to TRBJ2-2; 9 bases agree with TRBD1. V shed 0 bases, J shed 6 bases, and the junction held 6 bases outside the gene matches. CDR3 length: 16 residues. The germline CDR1 and CDR2 sequences are SGDLS and YYNGEE. CDR3 amino acids: CASSVDMGQGAGELFF. For the CDR3, the DNA is TGTGCCAGCAGCGTAGATATGGGACAGGGTGCCGGGGAGCTGTTTTTT.

This chain uses TRBV3-1 (or the pseudogene TRBV3-2) with TRBJ1-2; TRBD1 might be the D (5 bases). Trimming took 4 bases from V and 0 from J, leaving 15 bases between them. CDR3 length equals 16 residues. CDR1 is LGHDT and CDR2 is YNNKEL in the germline V gene (reference sequence). CDR3 DNA: TGTGCCAGCAGCCCCCGCGGACACTACTCTAACTATGGCTACACCTTC. Protein product: CASSPRGHYSNYGYTF.

About this clone: The junction departs from the called germline gene at one end, perhaps through a read error. The chain combines TRBV13 with TRBJ2-1, with TRBD1 identical over 10 bases. CDR3 length: 16 amino acids. Per germline, CDR1 PRHDT and CDR2 FYEKMQ (reference sequence). CDR3 DNA: TGTGCCAGCAGCTTAGGTCAAACGGTACGAACCGGGACAGGGGTCTTC. Amino acids: CASSLGQTVRTGTGVF.

About this clone: This same CDR3 is encoded by further DNA sequences in the sample. The chain combines TRBV29-1 with TRBJ1-2, with no clear D. Trimming left V 3 bases short and J 4 bases short, with 12 bases between. The CDR3 runs 13 residues. CDR1 and CDR2 (germline): SQVTM, ANQGSEA. Here the CDR3 reads CSVDGGSGYGYTF. The CDR3 DNA reads TGCAGCGTTGACGGAGGGTCGGGCTATGGCTACACCTTC.